This T cell receptor beta chain is from a study of beta chain features in type 1 diabetes. Broader study findings: A possible short-template PCR bias applies equally to patients and controls. VDJ junctions sequenced from type 1 diabetes patients showed fewer insertions and more deletions.

This clone showed up just a few times. Its antigen is not identified. Sequencing targeted expressed TCRB transcripts, as all isolated RNA had been reverse transcribed. The data were produced by immunoSEQ multiplex PCR, yet TCRdb's version contains in-frame clones alone and is incomplete. The sample lists fewer than 250,000 clones; around 9.6% were seen once. Sequenced sample: naive CD4+ T cells from blood. This TCR was sampled from a woman aged 18-29 years in good health.

The CDR3 protein is CATRGTGSSYNEQFF. The CDR3, as DNA: TGTGCCACCCGGGGGACCGGGTCTTCCTACAATGAGCAGTTCTTC. The chain uses TRBV6-1 and TRBJ2-1; D might be TRBD2 (6 bases). The CDR3 runs 15 residues. Germline V gene sequence: CDR1 MNHNS, CDR2 SASEGT. V was shortened by 10 bases and J by 1 base, with 17 bases between the two germline ends.